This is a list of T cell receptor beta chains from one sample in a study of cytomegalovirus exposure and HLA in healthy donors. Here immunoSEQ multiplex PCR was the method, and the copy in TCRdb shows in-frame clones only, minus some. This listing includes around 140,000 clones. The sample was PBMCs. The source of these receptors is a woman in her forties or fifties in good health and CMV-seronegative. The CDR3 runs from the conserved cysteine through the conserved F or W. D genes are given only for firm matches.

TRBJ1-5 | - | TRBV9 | CASSEGWGNQPQHF | TGTGCCAGCAGCGAGGGGTGGGGCAATCAGCCCCAGCATTTT
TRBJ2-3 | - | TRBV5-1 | CASSLTVGDTQYF | TGCGCCAGCAGCTTGACAGTGGGAGATACGCAGTATTTT
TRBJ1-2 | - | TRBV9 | CASSVDPQAYGYTF | TGTGCCAGCAGCGTAGACCCGCAGGCTTATGGCTACACCTTC
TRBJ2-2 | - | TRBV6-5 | CASKNGRNTGELFF | TGTGCCAGCAAAAACGGGAGAAACACCGGGGAGCTGTTTTTT
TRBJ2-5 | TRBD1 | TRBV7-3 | CASSSKQGEGETQYF | TGTGCCAGCAGCTCTAAACAGGGGGAAGGAGAGACCCAGTACTTC
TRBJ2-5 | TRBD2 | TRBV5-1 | CASSFGTSGEETQYF | TGCGCCAGCAGCTTCGGGACTAGCGGGGAAGAGACCCAGTACTTC
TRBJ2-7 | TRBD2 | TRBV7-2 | CASTPATTSGWGEQYF | TGTGCCAGCACCCCGGCCACGACTAGCGGCTGGGGCGAGCAGTACTTC
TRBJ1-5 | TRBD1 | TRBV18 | CASSLLQGANQPQHF | TGTGCCAGCTCACTCTTACAGGGGGCCAATCAGCCCCAGCATTTT
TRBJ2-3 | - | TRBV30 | CAWSKHSGPGTDTQYF | TGTGCCTGGAGTAAACACTCAGGGCCGGGCACAGATACGCAGTATTTT
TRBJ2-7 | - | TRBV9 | CASSTSDRSGEQYF | TGTGCCAGCAGCACCTCGGACAGATCGGGGGAGCAGTACTTC
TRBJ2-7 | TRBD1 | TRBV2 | CASIGQGIGGEQYF | TGTGCCAGCATCGGACAGGGAATTGGAGGCGAGCAGTACTTC
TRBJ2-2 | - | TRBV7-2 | CASTIWGYGGELFF | TGTGCCAGCACTATCTGGGGCTATGGCGGGGAGCTGTTTTTT
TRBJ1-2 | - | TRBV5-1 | CASSGLGEPVDGYTF | TGCGCCAGCAGCGGCCTCGGGGAACCTGTAGACGGCTACACCTTC
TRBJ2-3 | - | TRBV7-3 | CASSVGGTDTQYF | TGTGCCAGCAGCGTGGGAGGCACAGATACGCAGTATTTT
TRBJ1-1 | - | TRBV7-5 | CVRRRNVNTEAFF | TGTGTCAGAAGGCGCAACGTGAACACTGAAGCTTTCTTT
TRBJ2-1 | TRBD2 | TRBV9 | CASSVLAGSSYNEQFF | TGTGCCAGCAGCGTACTAGCGGGAAGCTCCTACAATGAGCAGTTCTTC
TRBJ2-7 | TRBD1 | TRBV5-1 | CASSWDRPDDEQYF | TGCGCCAGCAGCTGGGACAGGCCCGACGACGAGCAGTACTTC
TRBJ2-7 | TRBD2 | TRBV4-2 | CASSQDPSGGYEQYF | TGTGCCAGCAGCCAAGATCCCTCGGGAGGGTACGAGCAGTACTTC
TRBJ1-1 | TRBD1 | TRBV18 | CASSPDRGGGTEAFF | TGTGCCAGCTCACCCGACAGGGGCGGGGGCACTGAAGCTTTCTTT
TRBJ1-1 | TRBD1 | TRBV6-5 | CASRDRGRTEAFF | TGTGCCAGCAGAGACAGGGGGCGGACTGAAGCTTTCTTT
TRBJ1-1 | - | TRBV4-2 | CASSQGKGHTEAFF | TGTGCCAGCAGCCAAGGGAAGGGGCACACTGAAGCTTTCTTT
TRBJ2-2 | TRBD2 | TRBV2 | CASKRETGELFF | TGTGCCAGCAAGCGGGAGACTGGGGAGCTGTTTTTT
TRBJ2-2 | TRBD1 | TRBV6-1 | CASSEVDRGPGTGELFF | TGTGCCAGCAGTGAAGTGGACAGGGGGCCGGGAACCGGGGAGCTGTTTTTT
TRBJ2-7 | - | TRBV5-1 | CASSLMAGTSSYEQYF | TGCGCCAGCAGCTTGATGGCCGGGACATCCTCCTACGAGCAGTACTTC
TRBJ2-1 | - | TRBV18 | CASSPVPGAANEQFF | TGTGCCAGCTCACCAGTTCCCGGAGCGGCGAATGAGCAGTTCTTC
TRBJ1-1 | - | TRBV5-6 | CASSLRGTEAFF | TGTGCCAGCAGCCTGAGAGGCACTGAAGCTTTCTTT
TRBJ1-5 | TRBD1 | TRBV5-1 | CASSGTGRGNQPQHF | TGCGCCAGCAGCGGGACAGGGAGGGGCAATCAGCCCCAGCATTTT
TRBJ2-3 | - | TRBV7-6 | CASSGAGRELTDTQYF | TGTGCCAGCAGCGGGGCGGGACGGGAGTTAACAGATACGCAGTATTTT
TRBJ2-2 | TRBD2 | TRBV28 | CASNMWAGGTGELFF | TGTGCCAGCAACATGTGGGCGGGAGGCACCGGGGAGCTGTTTTTT
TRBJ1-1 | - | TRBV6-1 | CASRTPSVEAFF | TGTGCCAGCAGAACCCCTAGCGTTGAAGCTTTCTTT
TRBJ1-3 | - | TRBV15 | CATSRPAEESGNTIYF | TGTGCCACCAGCAGACCGGCAGAGGAGTCTGGAAACACCATATATTTT
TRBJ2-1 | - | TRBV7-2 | CASSVGGLNEQFF | TGTGCCAGCAGCGTTGGAGGGCTAAATGAGCAGTTCTTC
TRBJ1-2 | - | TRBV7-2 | CASSTGVSPVTTF | TGTGCCAGCAGCACCGGGGTTAGCCCCGTCACGACCTTC
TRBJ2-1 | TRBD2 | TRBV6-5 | CASSSLAGGSYNEQFF | TGTGCCAGCAGTTCCCTAGCGGGAGGCTCCTACAATGAGCAGTTCTTC
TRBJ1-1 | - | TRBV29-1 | CSGQRGGNTEAFF | TGCAGCGGCCAACGGGGAGGGAACACTGAAGCTTTCTTT
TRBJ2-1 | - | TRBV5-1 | CASSFGAYNEQFF | TGCGCCAGCAGCTTTGGAGCGTACAATGAGCAGTTCTTC
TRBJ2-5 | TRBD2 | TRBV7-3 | CASSSGLAGEETQYF | TGTGCCAGCAGCTCCGGACTAGCGGGGGAAGAGACCCAGTACTTC
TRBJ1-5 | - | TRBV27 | CASSSPGNQPQHF | TGTGCCAGCAGTTCACCGGGGAATCAGCCCCAGCATTTT
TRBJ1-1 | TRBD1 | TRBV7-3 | CASSWDRGTEAFF | TGTGCCAGCAGCTGGGACAGGGGCACTGAAGCTTTCTTT
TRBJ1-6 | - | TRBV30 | CAWSVLDIRRTPLHF | TGTGCCTGGAGTGTACTCGACATAAGAAGAACACCCCTCCACTTT
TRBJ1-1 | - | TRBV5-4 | CASSPNNPGNTEAFF | TGTGCCAGCAGCCCCAATAATCCCGGGAACACTGAAGCTTTCTTT
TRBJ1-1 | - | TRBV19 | CASSISNTEAFF | TGTGCCAGTAGTATCTCCAACACTGAAGCTTTCTTT
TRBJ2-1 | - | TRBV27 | CASSLSSGRINEQFF | TGTGCCAGCAGTTTATCGAGTGGGAGAATCAATGAGCAGTTCTTC
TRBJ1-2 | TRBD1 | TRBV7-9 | CASSNRDSLNYGYTF | TGTGCCAGCAGCAACCGGGACAGTCTTAACTATGGCTACACCTTC
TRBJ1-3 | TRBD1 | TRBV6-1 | CASSVDRGVGNTIYF | TGTGCCAGCAGTGTCGACAGGGGAGTCGGAAACACCATATATTTT
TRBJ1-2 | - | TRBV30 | CAWSVGAKHYGYTF | TGTGCCTGGAGTGTAGGGGCTAAACACTATGGCTACACCTTC
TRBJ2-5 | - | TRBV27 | CASSSGGVRKTQYF | TGTGCCAGCAGTTCAGGCGGGGTGCGCAAGACCCAGTACTTC
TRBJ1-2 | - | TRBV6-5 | CASRLGRTNGYTF | TGTGCCAGCCGCCTCGGACGGACAAATGGCTACACCTTC
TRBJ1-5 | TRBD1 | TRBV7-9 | CASTGTGGSNQPQHF | TGTGCCAGCACCGGGACAGGGGGAAGCAATCAGCCCCAGCATTTT
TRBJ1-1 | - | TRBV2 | CASSVGDGTEAFF | TGTGCCAGCAGTGTCGGAGATGGCACTGAAGCTTTCTTT
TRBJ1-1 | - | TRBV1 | CTSSQEGGVGITEAFF | TGCACCAGCAGCCAAGAAGGAGGCGTAGGAATCACTGAAGCTTTCTTT
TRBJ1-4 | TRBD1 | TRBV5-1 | CASSYRTGDEKLFF | TGCGCCAGCAGCTACCGGACAGGGGATGAAAAACTGTTTTTT
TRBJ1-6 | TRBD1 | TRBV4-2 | CASSQEARQGYNSPLHF | TGTGCCAGCAGCCAGGAGGCCCGACAGGGCTATAATTCACCCCTCCACTTT
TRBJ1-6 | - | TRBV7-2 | CASSQSRTGHSLHF | TGTGCCAGCAGCCAGTCAAGAACAGGGCATTCCCTCCACTTT
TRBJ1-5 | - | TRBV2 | CASSTDIFSNQPQHF | TGTGCCAGCAGTACCGACATTTTTAGCAATCAGCCCCAGCATTTT